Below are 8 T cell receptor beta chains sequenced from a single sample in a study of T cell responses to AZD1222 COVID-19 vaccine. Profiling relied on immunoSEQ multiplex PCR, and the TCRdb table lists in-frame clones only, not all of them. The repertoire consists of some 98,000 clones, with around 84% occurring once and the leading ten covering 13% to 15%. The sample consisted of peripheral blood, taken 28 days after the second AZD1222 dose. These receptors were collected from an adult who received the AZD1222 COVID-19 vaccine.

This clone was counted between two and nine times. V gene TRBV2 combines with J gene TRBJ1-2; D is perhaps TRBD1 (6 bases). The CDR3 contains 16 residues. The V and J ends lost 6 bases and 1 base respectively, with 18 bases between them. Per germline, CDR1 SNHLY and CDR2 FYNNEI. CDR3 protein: CASSLNGQTINYGYTF. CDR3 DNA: TGTGCCAGCAGCCTTAACGGACAGACTATTAACTATGGCTACACCTTC.

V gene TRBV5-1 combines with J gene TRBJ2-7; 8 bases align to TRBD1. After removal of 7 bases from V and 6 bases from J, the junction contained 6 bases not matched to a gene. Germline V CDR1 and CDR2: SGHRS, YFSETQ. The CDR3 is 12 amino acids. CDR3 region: CASGGQGGEQYF. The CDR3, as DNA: TGCGCCAGCGGAGGACAGGGAGGCGAGCAGTACTTC. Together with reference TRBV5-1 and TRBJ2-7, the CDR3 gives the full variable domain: KAGVTQTPRYLIKTRGQQVTLSCSPISGHRSVSWYQQTPGQGLQFLFEYFSETQRNKGNFPGRFSGRQFSNSRSEMNVSTLELGDSALYLCASGGQGGEQYFGPGTRLTVT.

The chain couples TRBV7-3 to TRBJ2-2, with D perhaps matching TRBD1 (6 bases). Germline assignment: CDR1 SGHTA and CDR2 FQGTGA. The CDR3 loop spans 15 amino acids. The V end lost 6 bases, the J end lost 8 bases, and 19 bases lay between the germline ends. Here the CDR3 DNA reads TGTGCCAGCAGTCCGAGGCCCTCAGGGACAGGGGAGCTGTTTTTT. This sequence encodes CASSPRPSGTGELFF.

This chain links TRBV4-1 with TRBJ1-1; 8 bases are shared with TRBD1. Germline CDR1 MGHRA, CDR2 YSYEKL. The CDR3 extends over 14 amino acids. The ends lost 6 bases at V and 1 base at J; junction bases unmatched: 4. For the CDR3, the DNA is TGCGCCAGCAGGGCAGGGGGCTGGAACACTGAAGCTTTCTTT. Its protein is CASRAGGWNTEAFF.

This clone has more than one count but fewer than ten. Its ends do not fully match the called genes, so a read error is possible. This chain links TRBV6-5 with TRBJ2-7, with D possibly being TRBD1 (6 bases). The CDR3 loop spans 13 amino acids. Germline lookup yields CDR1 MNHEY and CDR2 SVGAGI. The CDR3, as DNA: TGTGCCAGCAGTTACTCGGAAGGGGACAAACAACTCTTC. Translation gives CASSYSEGDKQLF.

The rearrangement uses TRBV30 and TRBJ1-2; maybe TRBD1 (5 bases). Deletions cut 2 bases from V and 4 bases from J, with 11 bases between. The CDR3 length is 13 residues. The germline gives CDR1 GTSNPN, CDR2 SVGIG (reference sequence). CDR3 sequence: CAWSRGHPYGYTF. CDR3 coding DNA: TGTGCCTGGAGTAGAGGACATCCCTATGGCTACACCTTC.

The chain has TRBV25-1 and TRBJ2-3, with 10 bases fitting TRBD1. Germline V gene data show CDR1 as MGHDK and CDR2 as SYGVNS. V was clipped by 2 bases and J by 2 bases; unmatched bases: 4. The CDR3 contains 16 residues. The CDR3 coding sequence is TGTGCCAGCAGTGAAGGGGGGACAGGGGACACAGATACGCAGTATTTT. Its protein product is CASSEGGTGDTDTQYF. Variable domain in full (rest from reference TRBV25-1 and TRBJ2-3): EADIYQTPRYLVIGTGKKITLECSQTMGHDKMYWYQQDPGMELHLIHYSYGVNSTEKGDLSSESTVSRIRTEHFPLTLESARPSHTSQYLCASSEGGTGDTDTQYFGPGTRLTVL.

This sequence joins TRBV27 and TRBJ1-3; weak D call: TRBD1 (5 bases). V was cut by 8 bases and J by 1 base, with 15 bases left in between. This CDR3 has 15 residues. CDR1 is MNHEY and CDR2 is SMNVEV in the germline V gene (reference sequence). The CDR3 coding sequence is TGTGCCAGCGCAATACGGGGCCCTTCTGGAAACACCATATATTTT. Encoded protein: CASAIRGPSGNTIYF.